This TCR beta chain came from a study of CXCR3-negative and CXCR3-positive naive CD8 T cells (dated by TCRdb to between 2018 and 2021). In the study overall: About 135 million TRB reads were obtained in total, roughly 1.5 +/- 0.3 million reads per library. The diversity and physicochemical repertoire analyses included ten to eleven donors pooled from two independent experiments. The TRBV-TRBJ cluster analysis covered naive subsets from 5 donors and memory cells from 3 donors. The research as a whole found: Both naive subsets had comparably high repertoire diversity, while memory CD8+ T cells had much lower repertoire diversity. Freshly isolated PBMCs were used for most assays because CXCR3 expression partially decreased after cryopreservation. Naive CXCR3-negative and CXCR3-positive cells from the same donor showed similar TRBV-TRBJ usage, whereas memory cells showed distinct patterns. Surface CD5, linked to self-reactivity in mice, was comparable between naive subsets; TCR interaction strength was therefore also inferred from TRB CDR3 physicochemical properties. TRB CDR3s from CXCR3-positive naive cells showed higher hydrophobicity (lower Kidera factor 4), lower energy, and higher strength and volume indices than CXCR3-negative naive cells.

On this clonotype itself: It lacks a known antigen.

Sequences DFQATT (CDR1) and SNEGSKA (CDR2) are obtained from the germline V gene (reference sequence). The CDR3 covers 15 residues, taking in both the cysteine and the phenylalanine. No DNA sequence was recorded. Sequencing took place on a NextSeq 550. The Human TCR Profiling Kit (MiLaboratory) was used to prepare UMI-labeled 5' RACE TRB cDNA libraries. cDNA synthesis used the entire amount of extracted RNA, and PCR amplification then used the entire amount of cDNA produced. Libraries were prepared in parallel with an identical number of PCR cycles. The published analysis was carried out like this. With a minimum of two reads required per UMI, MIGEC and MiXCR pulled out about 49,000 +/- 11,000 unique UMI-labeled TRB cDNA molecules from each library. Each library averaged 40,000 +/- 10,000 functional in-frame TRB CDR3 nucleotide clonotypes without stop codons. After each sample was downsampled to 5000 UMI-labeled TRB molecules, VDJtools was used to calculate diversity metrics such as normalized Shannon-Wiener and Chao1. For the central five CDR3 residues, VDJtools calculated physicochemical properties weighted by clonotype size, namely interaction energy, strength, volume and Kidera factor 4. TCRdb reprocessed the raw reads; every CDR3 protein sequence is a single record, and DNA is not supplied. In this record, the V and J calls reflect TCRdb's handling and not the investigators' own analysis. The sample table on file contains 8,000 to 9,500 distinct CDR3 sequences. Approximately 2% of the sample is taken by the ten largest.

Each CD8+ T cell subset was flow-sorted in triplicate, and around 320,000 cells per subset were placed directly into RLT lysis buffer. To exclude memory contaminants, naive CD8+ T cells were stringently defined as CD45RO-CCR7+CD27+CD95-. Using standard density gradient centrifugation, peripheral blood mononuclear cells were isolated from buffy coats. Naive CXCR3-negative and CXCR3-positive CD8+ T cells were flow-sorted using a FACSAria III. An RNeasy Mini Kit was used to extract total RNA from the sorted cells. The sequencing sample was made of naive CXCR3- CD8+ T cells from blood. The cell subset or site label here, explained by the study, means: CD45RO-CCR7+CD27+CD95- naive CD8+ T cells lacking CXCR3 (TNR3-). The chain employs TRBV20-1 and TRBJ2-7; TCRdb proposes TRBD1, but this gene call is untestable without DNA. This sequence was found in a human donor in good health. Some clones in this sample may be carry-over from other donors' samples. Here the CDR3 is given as CSARVDSLSSYEQYF.